This T cell receptor (beta chain) was sequenced for a study of Ad26.COV2.S vaccination and SARS-CoV-2 variants. Findings of the study overall: People who got the vaccine or the placebo had similar non-spike TCR breadth.

The CDR3 is made up of 15 amino acids. CDR1 and CDR2 from the germline V gene are MNHEY and SVGAGI. Trimming removed 7 bases from V and 0 bases from J, with 13 bases in between. The data were produced by immunoSEQ multiplex PCR, yet TCRdb's version contains in-frame clones alone and is incomplete. The sample consists of around 400,000 clones, 83% of them appearing once. Of note for this clone: Antigen specificity is unknown.

Noted treatment: about 20 received Ad26.COV2.S at low or high dose, single or two shots; about 5 received placebo; per-sample allocation not given. Day 63 after the first injection of vaccine or placebo was the sampling time. This clonotype was sampled from a person aged 18 to 65 who received the Ad26.COV2.S COVID-19 vaccine or a placebo. The gene calls are TRBV6-5 and TRBJ2-1; unclear D gene. The sequenced sample was peripheral blood, obtained in a trial of Ad26.COV2.S vaccine versus placebo. CDR3 in DNA: TGTGCCAGCAAGAAAGCCGACCGCTCCTACAATGAGCAGTTCTTC. It codes for CASKKADRSYNEQFF.